A selection of T cell receptor beta chains follows, all from one sample in a study of T cell repertoires in cytomegalovirus infection. No cognate antigen is known for these TCRs. TCRdb recomputed calls from the reads with MiXCR, one row per CDR3 protein. The sample includes 650,000 to 900,000 distinct CDR3 sequences, 29% of them seen just once. Material: cultured CD8+ T cells from PBMCs, obtained from culture after CMV antigen stimulation. These receptors originate from a human donor in good health (CMV status not recorded). Some clones in this sample may be carry-over from other donors' samples. Both conserved end residues are part of each CDR3. A D gene is named only where the DNA matches it firmly. A clone size is listed for some rows: how often the clone was seen (once, few, many), or a class if it is expanded.

j_gene: TRBJ1-6
d_gene: TRBD1
v_gene: TRBV24-1
abundance: -
CDR3aa: CATSDPPYDRGNSPLHF
CDR3nt: TGTGCCACCAGTGACCCCCCGTATGACAGGGGAAATTCACCCCTCCACTTT

j_gene: TRBJ2-3
d_gene: TRBD2
v_gene: TRBV7-2
abundance: many
CDR3aa: CASSLVNLAGGTDTQYF
CDR3nt: TGTGCCAGCAGCTTAGTAAATTTAGCGGGAGGTACAGATACGCAGTATTTT

j_gene: TRBJ2-1
d_gene: TRBD2
v_gene: TRBV5-1
abundance: few
CDR3aa: CASSPAVAGSTWDEQFF
CDR3nt: TGCGCCAGCAGCCCGGCAGTAGCGGGGAGTACCTGGGATGAGCAGTTCTTC

j_gene: TRBJ2-2
d_gene: -
v_gene: TRBV12-3/TRBV12-4
abundance: -
CDR3aa: CASSLLRGWEELFF
CDR3nt: TGTGCCAGCAGTTTACTCCGGGGCTGGGAGGAGCTGTTTTTT

j_gene: TRBJ2-1
d_gene: TRBD2
v_gene: TRBV6-4
abundance: few
CDR3aa: CASSDPASGGGEQFF
CDR3nt: TGTGCCAGCAGTGACCCCGCTAGCGGGGGGGGTGAGCAGTTCTTC

j_gene: TRBJ2-3
d_gene: -
v_gene: TRBV7-9
abundance: few
CDR3aa: CASSRAFDTQYF
CDR3nt: TGTGCCAGCAGCCGGGCTTTTGATACGCAGTATTTT

j_gene: TRBJ1-2
d_gene: -
v_gene: TRBV27
abundance: -
CDR3aa: CASSLSIRDGYTF
CDR3nt: TGTGCCAGCAGTTTATCGATCAGGGATGGCTACACCTTC

j_gene: TRBJ1-1
d_gene: -
v_gene: TRBV7-9
abundance: few
CDR3aa: CASTTNRAEKPRDTEAFF
CDR3nt: TGTGCCAGCACCACTAACAGGGCAGAGAAGCCTCGGGACACTGAAGCTTTCTTT

j_gene: TRBJ2-7
d_gene: -
v_gene: TRBV7-6
abundance: many
CDR3aa: CASSGSGTAVWEQYF
CDR3nt: TGTGCCAGCAGCGGATCCGGGACCGCCGTTTGGGAGCAGTACTTC

j_gene: TRBJ1-2
d_gene: -
v_gene: TRBV28
abundance: many
CDR3aa: CASSLSSGSGYTF
CDR3nt: TGTGCCAGCAGTTTATCGTCAGGGTCTGGCTACACCTTC

j_gene: TRBJ1-1
d_gene: -
v_gene: TRBV6-6
abundance: -
CDR3aa: CASSYSSIGTFVEAFF
CDR3nt: TGTGCCAGCAGTTACTCGTCAATAGGGACGTTCGTTGAAGCTTTCTTT

j_gene: TRBJ2-3
d_gene: -
v_gene: TRBV27
abundance: few
CDR3aa: CASRPRPGGADTQYF
CDR3nt: TGTGCCAGCAGACCGAGGCCCGGCGGGGCAGATACGCAGTATTTT

j_gene: TRBJ2-5
d_gene: -
v_gene: TRBV28
abundance: -
CDR3aa: CASSSPQETQYF
CDR3nt: TGTGCCAGCAGTTCCCCCCAGGAGACCCAGTACTTC

j_gene: TRBJ2-7
d_gene: -
v_gene: TRBV12-3/TRBV12-4
abundance: -
CDR3aa: CASSLEQGPPLDEQYF
CDR3nt: TGTGCCAGCAGTTTAGAGCAGGGCCCCCCCTTGGACGAGCAGTACTTC

j_gene: TRBJ2-5
d_gene: TRBD1
v_gene: TRBV20-1
abundance: -
CDR3aa: CSADPGQGPETQYF
CDR3nt: TGCAGTGCTGACCCGGGACAGGGACCAGAGACCCAGTACTTC

j_gene: TRBJ2-2
d_gene: TRBD1
v_gene: TRBV7-6
abundance: -
CDR3aa: CAEKTGDRSTGELFF
CDR3nt: TGTGCTGAGAAAACAGGGGACCGATCCACCGGGGAGCTGTTTTTT

j_gene: TRBJ1-1
d_gene: -
v_gene: TRBV4-1
abundance: few
CDR3aa: CASSQTDMNTEAFF
CDR3nt: TGCGCCAGCAGCCAGACGGATATGAACACTGAAGCTTTCTTT

j_gene: TRBJ2-1
d_gene: TRBD2
v_gene: TRBV19
abundance: many
CDR3aa: CASRPSSGPSYNEQFF
CDR3nt: TGTGCCAGTAGGCCCTCTAGCGGTCCTTCCTACAATGAGCAGTTCTTC

j_gene: TRBJ2-3
d_gene: -
v_gene: TRBV24-1
abundance: few
CDR3aa: CATSDPSTDTQYF
CDR3nt: TGTGCCACCAGTGACCCAAGCACAGATACGCAGTATTTT

j_gene: TRBJ1-6
d_gene: TRBD1
v_gene: TRBV4-3
abundance: -
CDR3aa: CASSQDIGTGGYNSPLHF
CDR3nt: TGCGCCAGCAGCCAAGATATTGGGACAGGGGGCTATAATTCACCCCTCCACTTT

j_gene: TRBJ2-1
d_gene: -
v_gene: TRBV9
abundance: -
CDR3aa: CASSVSGRVNEQFF
CDR3nt: TGTGCCAGCAGCGTATCAGGCAGGGTCAATGAGCAGTTCTTC

j_gene: TRBJ2-3
d_gene: TRBD1
v_gene: TRBV2
abundance: -
CDR3aa: CASSEPQQGTDTQYF
CDR3nt: TGTGCCAGCAGTGAACCCCAACAGGGGACAGATACGCAGTATTTT

j_gene: TRBJ1-3
d_gene: -
v_gene: TRBV4-2
abundance: -
CDR3aa: CASRPPGSSGNTIYF
CDR3nt: TGTGCCAGCAGACCCCCCGGGAGCTCTGGAAACACCATATATTTT

j_gene: TRBJ1-1
d_gene: TRBD1
v_gene: TRBV5-1
abundance: -
CDR3aa: CASSLDGTGLSTEAFF
CDR3nt: TGCGCCAGCAGCTTGGACGGGACAGGGCTGAGCACTGAAGCTTTCTTT

j_gene: TRBJ1-5
d_gene: TRBD1
v_gene: TRBV15
abundance: few
CDR3aa: CATSTGGGQPQHF
CDR3nt: TGTGCCACCAGCACAGGGGGCGGTCAGCCCCAGCATTTT

j_gene: TRBJ1-1
d_gene: -
v_gene: TRBV5-6
abundance: -
CDR3aa: CASSYEGVGGAGTEAFF
CDR3nt: TGTGCCAGCAGCTACGAAGGTGTTGGGGGCGCGGGGACTGAAGCTTTCTTT

j_gene: TRBJ2-1
d_gene: TRBD1
v_gene: TRBV11-2
abundance: -
CDR3aa: CASSPGQGKNEQFF
CDR3nt: TGTGCCAGCAGCCCCGGACAGGGAAAAAATGAGCAGTTCTTC

j_gene: TRBJ2-5
d_gene: -
v_gene: TRBV7-8
abundance: few
CDR3aa: CASSLRTTETQYF
CDR3nt: TGTGCCAGCAGCTTGAGGACGACCGAGACCCAGTACTTC

j_gene: TRBJ2-1
d_gene: -
v_gene: TRBV6-2/TRBV6-3
abundance: few
CDR3aa: CASSYPAGGYNEQFF
CDR3nt: TGTGCCAGCAGTTACCCAGCCGGGGGCTACAATGAGCAGTTCTTC

j_gene: TRBJ2-3
d_gene: -
v_gene: TRBV12-3/TRBV12-4
abundance: -
CDR3aa: CASSLSERPLTDTQYF
CDR3nt: TGTGCCAGCTCTCTTAGCGAGCGCCCTCTCACAGATACGCAGTATTTT

j_gene: TRBJ2-5
d_gene: TRBD2
v_gene: TRBV20-1
abundance: -
CDR3aa: CSASGRLAGAGETQYF
CDR3nt: TGCAGTGCTAGCGGGCGCCTAGCGGGGGCAGGGGAGACCCAGTACTTC

j_gene: TRBJ2-3
d_gene: TRBD1
v_gene: TRBV7-2
abundance: many
CDR3aa: CASSLRFGTGFTDTQYF
CDR3nt: TGTGCCAGCAGCTTACGATTCGGGACAGGGTTCACAGATACGCAGTATTTT

j_gene: TRBJ2-1
d_gene: TRBD1
v_gene: TRBV5-1
abundance: -
CDR3aa: CASSLAQGAQNEQFF
CDR3nt: TGCGCCAGCAGCCTGGCGCAGGGGGCTCAAAATGAGCAGTTCTTC

j_gene: TRBJ2-2
d_gene: TRBD2
v_gene: TRBV6-5
abundance: few
CDR3aa: CASSYGWRGVSGELFF
CDR3nt: TGTGCCAGCAGTTACGGTTGGCGGGGGGTATCCGGGGAGCTGTTTTTT

j_gene: TRBJ1-1
d_gene: -
v_gene: TRBV7-2
abundance: few
CDR3aa: CASSRPLGNTEAFF
CDR3nt: TGTGCCAGCAGCCGTCCCCTCGGAAACACTGAAGCTTTCTTT

j_gene: TRBJ2-2
d_gene: -
v_gene: TRBV27
abundance: few
CDR3aa: CASHRLGTGELFF
CDR3nt: TGTGCCAGCCATCGGCTCGGCACCGGGGAGCTGTTTTTT

j_gene: TRBJ1-5
d_gene: -
v_gene: TRBV27
abundance: -
CDR3aa: CASSLTGYGQPQHF
CDR3nt: TGTGCCAGCAGTCTAACAGGGTACGGACAGCCCCAGCATTTT

j_gene: TRBJ1-2
d_gene: -
v_gene: TRBV20-1
abundance: -
CDR3aa: CSARVPGSPYGYTF
CDR3nt: TGCAGTGCTAGAGTTCCTGGGAGTCCCTATGGCTACACCTTC

j_gene: TRBJ2-5
d_gene: -
v_gene: TRBV20-1
abundance: many
CDR3aa: CSALLGETQETQYF
CDR3nt: TGCAGTGCTCTGCTAGGGGAGACTCAAGAGACCCAGTACTTC

j_gene: TRBJ1-3
d_gene: -
v_gene: TRBV10-3
abundance: -
CDR3aa: CAILRGAGMRETGNTIYF
CDR3nt: TGTGCCATCCTAAGGGGAGCCGGCATGAGGGAGACTGGAAACACCATATATTTT

j_gene: TRBJ1-1
d_gene: -
v_gene: TRBV6-1
abundance: few
CDR3aa: CASRASGARNTEAFF
CDR3nt: TGTGCCAGCAGAGCGTCCGGGGCCAGGAACACTGAAGCTTTCTTT

j_gene: TRBJ1-1
d_gene: TRBD1
v_gene: TRBV19
abundance: -
CDR3aa: CASTWGLDRVENTEAFF
CDR3nt: TGTGCCAGTACCTGGGGTTTGGACAGGGTGGAGAACACTGAAGCTTTCTTT

j_gene: TRBJ2-5
d_gene: -
v_gene: TRBV7-6
abundance: -
CDR3aa: CASSSWTAQETQYF
CDR3nt: TGTGCCAGCAGCTCGTGGACAGCCCAGGAGACCCAGTACTTC

j_gene: TRBJ2-3
d_gene: TRBD2
v_gene: TRBV4-1
abundance: -
CDR3aa: CASSQRLAGALGDTQYF
CDR3nt: TGCGCCAGCAGCCAGAGACTAGCGGGGGCCCTCGGAGATACGCAGTATTTT

j_gene: TRBJ1-5
d_gene: -
v_gene: TRBV27
abundance: -
CDR3aa: CASSSRKGNQPQHF
CDR3nt: TGTGCCAGCAGTTCCCGTAAGGGCAATCAGCCCCAGCATTTT